A selection of T cell receptor beta chains follows, all from one sample in a study of blood T cell repertoires in COVID-19. TCRdb's table, derived via immunoSEQ multiplex PCR, lists solely in-frame clones and lacks some. There are 50,000 to 70,000 clones in the sample; approximately 89% occur only once, and under 8% lies in the top ten. Sequenced material: peripheral blood. The receptors come from a man in his sixties with active or convalescent COVID-19. Each CDR3 is given with its conserved first and last residue. D genes are given only for firm matches. Only some rows state a clone size, as once, few, many or a class for expanded clones.

.,TRBV19,few,TRBJ2-3,TGTGCCAGTAGTATCGGCGGGGGACACGAGGATACGCAGTATTTT,CASSIGGGHEDTQYF
TRBD1,TRBV5-6,once,TRBJ1-1,TGTGCCAGCAGCAAGGACAGGCTATCTTCTGAAGCTTTCTTT,CASSKDRLSSEAFF
.,TRBV4-2,few,TRBJ2-7,TGTGCCAGCAGCCAGACAGGGACTCCAGACCTACTTAGATTTTCCTACGAGCAGTACTTC,CASSQTGTPDLLRFSYEQYF
.,TRBV27,few,TRBJ1-1,TGTGCCAGCAGTTCGTACTTGATGAACACTGAAGCTTTCTTT,CASSSYLMNTEAFF
.,TRBV6-5,once,TRBJ2-1,TGTGCCAGCAGATCCGGGACTTCCTACAATGAGCAGTTCTTC,CASRSGTSYNEQFF
.,TRBV24-1,.,TRBJ2-5,TGTGCCACCTCGAGCCCGGGGGAAGAGACCCAGTACTTC,CATSSPGEETQYF
TRBD1,TRBV7-6,.,TRBJ1-4,TGTGCCAGCAGCTTGCAGGGGACAGTGAAAGAAAAACTGTTTTTT,CASSLQGTVKEKLFF
.,TRBV7-2,.,TRBJ2-1,TGTGCCAGCAGCGCGCGAATTCTCAATGAGCAGTTCTTC,CASSARILNEQFF
TRBD1,TRBV6-5,.,TRBJ2-7,TGTGCCAGCAGCCGACAGGGGGGGGGCTACGAGCAGTACTTC,CASSRQGGGYEQYF
.,TRBV10-3,.,TRBJ2-5,TGTGCCATCGGCAGGCCCCAAATCCAGACCCAGTACTTC,CAIGRPQIQTQYF
TRBD2,TRBV6-5,.,TRBJ2-7,TGTGCCAGCAGGTTCGACGGGGGGATCTCCTACGAGCAGTACTTC,CASRFDGGISYEQYF
TRBD1,TRBV4-1,.,TRBJ1-6,TGCGCCAGCAGCCAAGAGGGACAGTCTTCACCCCTCCACTTT,CASSQEGQSSPLHF
TRBD2,TRBV5-1,.,TRBJ2-7,TGCGCCAGCAGCCTTCGGGCTAGCGGGAGCATATCCGAGCAGTACTTC,CASSLRASGSISEQYF
TRBD2,TRBV7-9,.,TRBJ2-2,TGTGCCAGCAGCCCCCGGGGGGGCGCGAACACCGGGGAGCTGTTTTTT,CASSPRGGANTGELFF
.,TRBV4-2,.,TRBJ2-3,TGTGCCAGCAGCGAGATAGCGGTGATCACAGATACGCAGTATTTT,CASSEIAVITDTQYF
TRBD2,TRBV5-1,.,TRBJ2-7,TGCGCCAGCAGCGGCGGGGGAAGTTCGGTCGAGCAGTACTTC,CASSGGGSSVEQYF
TRBD2,TRBV5-5,.,TRBJ2-7,TGTGCCAGCAGCTCCGGGACTAGCAAAATCTACGAGCAGTACTTC,CASSSGTSKIYEQYF
TRBD1,TRBV4-3,.,TRBJ1-2,TGCGCCAGCAGCTCCCAATCGACAGGGAACCGTGGCTACACCTTC,CASSSQSTGNRGYTF
.,TRBV5-1,.,TRBJ1-6,TGCGCCAGCAGCTTGGAAAAGGCGGAATCCCTCCACTTT,CASSLEKAESLHF
.,TRBV7-9,.,TRBJ2-2,TGTGCCAGCAGCTTAGTACAGACGAACACCGGGGAGCTGTTTTTT,CASSLVQTNTGELFF
.,TRBV7-3,.,TRBJ2-5,TGTGCCAGCAGCCCCGGGTACCAAGAGACCCAGTACTTC,CASSPGYQETQYF
.,TRBV7-7,.,TRBJ2-2,TGTGCCAGCAGCTTAGCGCCGACTAGGATCTCCGGGGAGCTGTTTTTT,CASSLAPTRISGELFF
TRBD2,TRBV28,.,TRBJ2-1,TGTGCCAGCAGGCCTCCGGGACTAGCGGGGGGGCCGGTTTTCTTC,CASRPPGLAGGPVFF
TRBD1,TRBV18,.,TRBJ2-7,TGTGCCAGCTCACGAGCCCGGACAGGGAGCTCCTACGAGCAGTACTTC,CASSRARTGSSYEQYF
.,TRBV12-3/TRBV12-4,once,TRBJ1-1,TGTGCCAGCAGTTTGGGAGGGAACACTGAAGCTTTCTTT,CASSLGGNTEAFF
TRBD1,TRBV7-9,.,TRBJ2-1,TGTGCCAGCAGCTTAGGGGACAGGGGCTACAATGAGCAGTTCTTC,CASSLGDRGYNEQFF
.,TRBV27,once,TRBJ1-6,TGTGCCAGCAGTTTTAAGTCCACGGGGGGTAGTTCACCCCTCCACTTT,CASSFKSTGGSSPLHF
TRBD1,TRBV6-5,.,TRBJ1-6,TGTGCCAGCACCGCCAGGGACAGGGGTTATTCACCCCTCCACTTT,CASTARDRGYSPLHF
TRBD2,TRBV10-3,.,TRBJ2-1,TGTGCCATCAGTGAGTTGATCACTAGCGGGAGTGATGAGCAGTTCTTC,CAISELITSGSDEQFF
.,TRBV10-3,.,TRBJ2-7,TGTGCCATCAGTGAGGGGGGCCTCGAGCAGTACTTC,CAISEGGLEQYF